These 12 T cell receptor beta chains were sequenced from one sample in a study of CD8 T cells in ankylosing spondylitis. From the 5' RACE reads, TCRdb called clonotypes with MiXCR, one entry per CDR3 protein. The sample has 45,000 to 65,000 distinct CDR3 sequences; 7.4% are singletons. The sequencing sample was made of blood, either unsorted or a sorted T cell fraction (not recorded which). These receptors were obtained from a female donor with ankylosing spondylitis or in good health (not recorded which).

This clonotype was detected ten times or more. V and J are TRBV2 and TRBJ2-2, with 12 positions matching TRBD2. CDR3 length: 15 residues. V lost 7 bases, J lost 4 bases, and 4 bases stayed unmatched. Germline assignment: CDR1 SNHLY and CDR2 FYNNEI. The chain's CDR3 is CASIGGLAGTGELFF. The CDR3 DNA is TGTGCCAGCATAGGGGGACTAGCGGGCACCGGGGAGCTGTTTTTT.

This clonotype appeared many times. V is TRBV24-1 and J is TRBJ1-1, with D uncertain. Germline CDR1 is KGHDR and CDR2 is SFDVKD. Trimming cost V 4 bases and J 0 bases, with 5 bases left between them. CDR3 size: 13 residues. CDR3 DNA sequence: TGTGCCACCAGTGACCCTTTGAACACTGAAGCTTTCTTT. This translates into CATSDPLNTEAFF.

This clonotype has ten or more counts. This sequence joins TRBV29-1 and TRBJ1-1; D possibly corresponds to TRBD1 (5 bases). This CDR3 comprises 13 residues. Germline V gene sequence: CDR1 SQVTM, CDR2 ANQGSEA. Trimming took off 7 bases at V and 0 bases at J, with 12 bases between the two ends. DNA of the CDR3: TGCAGCGCCCGGGACGCCCTGAACACTGAAGCTTTCTTT. Its translation: CSARDALNTEAFF.

This clonotype was seen ten or more times. With a much larger clone just one base away, this may be a read error. The chain is built from TRBV5-1 and TRBJ2-2, with D possibly TRBD2 on 5 matching bases. The CDR3 runs 15 residues. Trimming removed 4 bases from V and 3 bases from J, with 13 bases in between. Germline V CDR1 and CDR2: SGHRS, YFSETQ. The chain's CDR3 is CASSMGHGDTGELFF. The CDR3 DNA is TGCGCCAGCAGCATGGGCCACGGGGACACCGGGGAGCTGTTTTTT.

V and J are TRBV4-3 and TRBJ2-2; 7 bases agree with TRBD2. The germline gives CDR1 LGHNA, CDR2 YSLEER. The CDR3 loop spans 17 amino acids. V dropped 4 bases and J dropped 1; count of bases not matched to a gene: 9. CDR3 amino acids: CASSLLGERGNTGELFF. Written as DNA, the CDR3 is TGCGCCAGCAGCCTCCTAGGGGAGCGGGGGAACACCGGGGAGCTGTTTTTT.

There are many counts of this clonotype. The chain carries TRBV12-3 or TRBV12-4 and TRBJ2-4, with 10 bases aligning to TRBD1. Unmatched junction bases numbered 4, after V lost 3 bases and J lost 8 bases. The CDR3 sequence is 14 residues long. The CDR3 DNA reads as TGTGCCAGCAGTTTCAAGGGGACAGGGGACATTCAGTACTTC. Amino acid sequence: CASSFKGTGDIQYF.

This clonotype showed up many times. This chain connects TRBV19 to TRBJ1-1; 9 bases map to TRBD1. The ends lost 6 bases at V and 0 bases at J; junction bases unmatched: 11. Germline CDR1 reads LNHDA; CDR2 reads SQIVND (reference sequence). The CDR3 runs to 17 residues. In nucleotides, the CDR3 is TGTGCCAGTAGCCTTCTGGGGGACAGGGTTATGAACACTGAAGCTTTCTTT. Translated, it gives CASSLLGDRVMNTEAFF.

This clonotype occurred many times. This chain joins TRBV6-2 or TRBV6-3 and TRBJ1-6; a possible D gene is TRBD1 (6 bases). Germline CDR1 MNHEY, CDR2 SVGEGT. V lost 7 bases, J lost 8 bases, and 15 bases lay in between. CDR3 length equals 14 residues. This CDR3 reads CASIPRGPDSPLHF. DNA of the CDR3: TGTGCCAGCATCCCCCGGGGGCCGGATTCACCCCTCCACTTT.

This clonotype has a handful of counts. The chain recombines TRBV7-2 with TRBJ2-2; 7 bases match TRBD1. The CDR3 is made up of 17 amino acids. The V gene end was trimmed by 3 bases and the J gene end by 4 bases; junction bases not matched to a gene: 11. Germline CDR1 and CDR2: SGHTA and FQGNSA. The CDR3 loop reads CASSFTGIQGTTGELFF. CDR3 DNA: TGTGCCAGCAGCTTCACGGGTATACAGGGGACCACCGGGGAGCTGTTTTTT.

The sample holds many counts of this clonotype. The V gene is TRBV6-2 or TRBV6-3, the J gene TRBJ2-7, with 8 bases identical to TRBD1. CDR1 MNHEY and CDR2 SVGEGT come from the germline V gene. Trimming removed 0 bases from V and 5 bases from J; junction bases left unmatched: 9. The CDR3 is made up of 16 amino acids. CDR3 loop: CASSYSDLDRVDEQYV. The CDR3 DNA follows: TGTGCCAGCAGTTACTCGGACCTGGACAGGGTAGACGAGCAGTACGTC.

About this clonotype itself: One end of the junction varies from germline; a read error may be responsible. The chain uses TRBV3-1 and TRBJ2-5, with 8 positions matching TRBD2. This CDR3 contains 18 residues. Germline CDR1 and CDR2: LGHDT and YNNKEL (reference sequence). This CDR3 is CASTQVQRRGAYEETQYF. DNA of the CDR3: TGTGCCAGCACCCAAGTACAGAGGCGGGGGGCCTACGAAGAGACCCAGTACTTC.

This clonotype has a count of ten or more. The chain links TRBV20-1 to TRBJ2-1; TRBD1 or TRBD2 may be the D gene (6 bases each). Germline assignment: CDR1 DFQATT and CDR2 SNEGSKA (reference sequence). The length of the CDR3 is 14 residues. Trimming shortened V by 3 bases and J by 2 bases, and 11 bases separated the two germline ends. CDR3 region: CSARLGGPYNEQFF. CDR3 DNA sequence: TGCAGTGCTAGGCTTGGGGGGCCCTACAATGAGCAGTTCTTC.